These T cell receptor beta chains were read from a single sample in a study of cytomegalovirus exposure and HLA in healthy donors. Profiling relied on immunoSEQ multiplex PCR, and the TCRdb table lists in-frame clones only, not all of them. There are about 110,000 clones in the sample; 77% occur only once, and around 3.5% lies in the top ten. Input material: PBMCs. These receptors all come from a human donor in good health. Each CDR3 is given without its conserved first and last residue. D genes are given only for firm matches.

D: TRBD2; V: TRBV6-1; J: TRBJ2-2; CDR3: ASSGLAGDTGELF
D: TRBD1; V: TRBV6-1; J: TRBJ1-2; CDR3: ASSELSGQGKGHRGYT
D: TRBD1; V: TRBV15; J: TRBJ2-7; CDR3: ATSRADRGGSYEQY
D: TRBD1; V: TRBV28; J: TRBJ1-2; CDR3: ASNRPTGQGFNYGYT
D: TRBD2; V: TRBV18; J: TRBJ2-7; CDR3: ASHSGSRGEQY
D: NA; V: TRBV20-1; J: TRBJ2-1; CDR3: SAREQEQF
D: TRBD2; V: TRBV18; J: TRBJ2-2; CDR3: ASSASAGPNTGELF
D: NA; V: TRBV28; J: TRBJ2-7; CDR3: ASSPQGPPYEQY
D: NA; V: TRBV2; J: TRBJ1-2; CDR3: ASSQAGAVNYGYT
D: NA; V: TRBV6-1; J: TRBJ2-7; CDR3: ASTLRTEVFYEQY
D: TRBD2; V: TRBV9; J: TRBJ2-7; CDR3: ASSPLGEPGGEQY
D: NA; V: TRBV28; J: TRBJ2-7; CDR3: ASSRPGSSYEQY
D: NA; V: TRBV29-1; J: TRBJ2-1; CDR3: SGLVAENYNEQF
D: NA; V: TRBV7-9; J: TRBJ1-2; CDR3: ASSLREGLGGYT
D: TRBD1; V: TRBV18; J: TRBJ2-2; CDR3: ASSRDRVNTGELF
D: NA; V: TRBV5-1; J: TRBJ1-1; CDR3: ASREGGGADTEAF
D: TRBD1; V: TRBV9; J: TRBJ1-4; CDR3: ASSVDAGGVEKLF
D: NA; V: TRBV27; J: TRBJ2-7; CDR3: ASSSLGDEQY
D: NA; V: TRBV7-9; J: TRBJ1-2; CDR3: ASSRDKGANYGYT